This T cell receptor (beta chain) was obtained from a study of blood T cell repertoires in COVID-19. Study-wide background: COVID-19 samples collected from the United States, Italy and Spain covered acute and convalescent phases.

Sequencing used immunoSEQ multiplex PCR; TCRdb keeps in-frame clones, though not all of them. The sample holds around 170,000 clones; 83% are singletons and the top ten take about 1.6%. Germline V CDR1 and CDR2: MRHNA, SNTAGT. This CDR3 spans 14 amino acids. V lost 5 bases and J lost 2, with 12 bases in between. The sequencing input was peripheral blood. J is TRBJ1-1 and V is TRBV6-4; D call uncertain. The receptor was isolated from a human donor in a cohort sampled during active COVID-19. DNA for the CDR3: TGTGCCAGCAGTCAACACAGCTTTAACACTGAAGCTTTCTTT. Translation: CASSQHSFNTEAFF.